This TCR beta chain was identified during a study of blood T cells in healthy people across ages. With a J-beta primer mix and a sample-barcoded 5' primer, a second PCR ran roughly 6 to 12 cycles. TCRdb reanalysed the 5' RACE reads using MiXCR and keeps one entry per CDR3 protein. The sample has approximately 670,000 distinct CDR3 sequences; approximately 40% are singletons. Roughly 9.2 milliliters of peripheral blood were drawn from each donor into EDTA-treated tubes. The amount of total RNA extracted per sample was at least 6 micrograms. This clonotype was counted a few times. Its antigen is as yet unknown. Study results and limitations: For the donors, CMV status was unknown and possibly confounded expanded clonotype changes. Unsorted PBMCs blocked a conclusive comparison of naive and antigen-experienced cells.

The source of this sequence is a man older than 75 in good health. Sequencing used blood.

DNA of the CDR3: TGTGCCAGCAGTTATCGGACAGGGGAGAGCCAAGAGACCCAGTACTTC. Its protein is CASSYRTGESQETQYF. The chain has TRBV6-2 or TRBV6-3 and TRBJ2-5; 9 bases agree with TRBD1. In germline, CDR1 is MNHEY, CDR2 SVGEGT. The length of the CDR3 is 16 residues. J gave up 1 base and V 3 bases, and 6 bases lay outside the gene matches.